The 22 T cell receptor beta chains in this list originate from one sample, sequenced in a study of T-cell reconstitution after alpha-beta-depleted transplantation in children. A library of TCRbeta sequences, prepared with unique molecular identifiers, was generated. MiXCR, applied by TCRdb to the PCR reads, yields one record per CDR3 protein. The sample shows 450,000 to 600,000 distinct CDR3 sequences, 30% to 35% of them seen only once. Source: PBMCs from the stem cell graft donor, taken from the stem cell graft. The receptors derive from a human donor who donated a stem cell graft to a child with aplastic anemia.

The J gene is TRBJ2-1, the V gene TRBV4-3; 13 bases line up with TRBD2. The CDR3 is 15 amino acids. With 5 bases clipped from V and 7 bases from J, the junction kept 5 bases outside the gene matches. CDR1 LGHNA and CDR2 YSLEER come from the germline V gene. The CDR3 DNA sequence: TGCGCCAGCAGCTCGGGACTAGCGGGAATGAATGAGCAGTTCTTC. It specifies CASSSGLAGMNEQFF.

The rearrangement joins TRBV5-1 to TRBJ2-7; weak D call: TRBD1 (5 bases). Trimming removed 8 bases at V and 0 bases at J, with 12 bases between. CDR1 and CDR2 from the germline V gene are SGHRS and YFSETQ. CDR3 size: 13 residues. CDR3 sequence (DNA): TGCGCCAGTAGTATAGGGGACTCCTACGAGCAGTACTTC. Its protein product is CASSIGDSYEQYF.

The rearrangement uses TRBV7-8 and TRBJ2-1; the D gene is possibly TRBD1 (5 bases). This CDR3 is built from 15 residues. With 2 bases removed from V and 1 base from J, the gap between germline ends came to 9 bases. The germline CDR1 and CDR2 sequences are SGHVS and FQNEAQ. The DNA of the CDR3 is TGTGCCAGCAGCTTACGGGCAGGGTCCTACAATGAGCAGTTCTTC. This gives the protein CASSLRAGSYNEQFF. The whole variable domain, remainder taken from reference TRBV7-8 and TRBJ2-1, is GAGVSQSPRYKVAKRGQDVALRCDPISGHVSLFWYQQALGQGPEFLTYFQNEAQLDKSGLPSDRFFAERPEGSVSTLKIQRTQQEDSAVYLCASSLRAGSYNEQFFGPGTRLTVL.

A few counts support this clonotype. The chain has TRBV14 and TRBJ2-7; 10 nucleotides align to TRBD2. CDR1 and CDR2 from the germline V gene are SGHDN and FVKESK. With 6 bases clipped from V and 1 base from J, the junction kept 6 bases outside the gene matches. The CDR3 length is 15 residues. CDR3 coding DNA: TGTGCCAGCAGTTACGGACTAGCGGAGTCCTACGAGCAGTACTTC. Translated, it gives CASSYGLAESYEQYF.

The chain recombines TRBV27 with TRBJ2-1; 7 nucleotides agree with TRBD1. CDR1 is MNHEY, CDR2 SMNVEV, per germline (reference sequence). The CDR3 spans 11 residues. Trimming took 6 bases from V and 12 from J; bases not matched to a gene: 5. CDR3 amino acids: CASRLGGAQFF. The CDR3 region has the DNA TGTGCCAGCAGACTAGGGGGCGCGCAGTTCTTC.

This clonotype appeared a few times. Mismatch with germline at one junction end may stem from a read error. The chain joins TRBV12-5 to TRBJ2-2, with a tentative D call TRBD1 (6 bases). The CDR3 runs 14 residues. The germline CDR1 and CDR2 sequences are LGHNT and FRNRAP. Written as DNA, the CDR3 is TGTGCTAGTGGCTTGGGACAGAACACCGGGGAGCTGTTTTTT. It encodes CASGLGQNTGELFF. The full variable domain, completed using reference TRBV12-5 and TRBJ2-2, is DARVTQTPRHKVTEMGQEVTMRCQPILGHNTVFWYRQTMMQGLELLAYFRNRAPLDDSGMPKDRFSAEMPDATLATLKIQPSEPRDSAVYFCASGLGQNTGELFFGEGSRLTVL.

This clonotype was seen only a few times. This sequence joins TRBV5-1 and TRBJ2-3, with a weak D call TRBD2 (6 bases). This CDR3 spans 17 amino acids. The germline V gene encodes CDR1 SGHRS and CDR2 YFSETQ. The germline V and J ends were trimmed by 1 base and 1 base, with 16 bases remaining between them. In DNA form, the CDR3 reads TGCGCCAGCAGCTTGACTAGCCGAGTCACTGGCACAGATACGCAGTATTTT. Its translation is CASSLTSRVTGTDTQYF. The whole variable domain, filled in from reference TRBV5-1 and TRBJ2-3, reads KAGVTQTPRYLIKTRGQQVTLSCSPISGHRSVSWYQQTPGQGLQFLFEYFSETQRNKGNFPGRFSGRQFSNSRSEMNVSTLELGDSALYLCASSLTSRVTGTDTQYFGPGTRLTVL.

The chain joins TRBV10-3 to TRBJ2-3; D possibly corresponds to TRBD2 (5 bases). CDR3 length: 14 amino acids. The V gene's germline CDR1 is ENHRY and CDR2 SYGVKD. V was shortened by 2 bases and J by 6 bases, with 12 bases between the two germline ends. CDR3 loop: CAISERDLSDTQYF. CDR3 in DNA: TGTGCCATCAGTGAGCGGGATCTCTCCGATACGCAGTATTTT.

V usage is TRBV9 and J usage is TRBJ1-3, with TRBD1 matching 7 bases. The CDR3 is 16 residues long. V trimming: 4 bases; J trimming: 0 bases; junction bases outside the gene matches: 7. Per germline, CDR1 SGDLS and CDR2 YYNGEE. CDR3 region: CASSIGTARSGNTIYF. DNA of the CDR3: TGTGCCAGCAGCATTGGGACAGCGCGCTCTGGAAACACCATATATTTT.

The CDR3 here is CAWSMGRGYEQYF. CDR3 coding DNA: TGTGCCTGGAGTATGGGACGGGGCTACGAGCAGTACTTC. The rearrangement links TRBV30 to TRBJ2-7; D possibly uses TRBD1 or TRBD2 (5 bases each). Trimming shortened V by 2 bases and J by 3 bases, and 11 bases separated the two germline ends. From germline, CDR1 is GTSNPN and CDR2 SVGIG (reference sequence). This CDR3 contains 13 residues.

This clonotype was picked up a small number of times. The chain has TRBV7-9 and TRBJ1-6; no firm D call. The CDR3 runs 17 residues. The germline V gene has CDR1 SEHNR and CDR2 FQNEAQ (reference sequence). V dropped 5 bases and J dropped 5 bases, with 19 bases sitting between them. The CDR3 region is CASSQLRTRTDNSPLHF. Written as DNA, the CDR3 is TGTGCCAGCAGCCAACTAAGGACCCGGACGGATAATTCACCCCTCCACTTT. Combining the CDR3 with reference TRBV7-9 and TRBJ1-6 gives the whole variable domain DTGVSQNPRHKITKRGQNVTFRCDPISEHNRLYWYRQTLGQGPEFLTYFQNEAQLEKSRLLSDRFSAERPKGSFSTLEIQRTEQGDSAMYLCASSQLRTRTDNSPLHFGNGTRLTVT.

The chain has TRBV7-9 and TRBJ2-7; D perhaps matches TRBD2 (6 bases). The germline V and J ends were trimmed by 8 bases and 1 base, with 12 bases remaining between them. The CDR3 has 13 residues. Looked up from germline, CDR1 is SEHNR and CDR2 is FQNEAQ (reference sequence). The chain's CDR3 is CASRGDRSYEQYV. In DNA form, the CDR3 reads TGTGCCAGCCGCGGGGACCGATCCTACGAGCAGTACGTC.

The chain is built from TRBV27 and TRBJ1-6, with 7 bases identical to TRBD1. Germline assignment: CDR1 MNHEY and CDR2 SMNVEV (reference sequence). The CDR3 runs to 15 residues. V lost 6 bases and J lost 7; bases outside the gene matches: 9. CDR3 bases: TGTGCCAGCAGCCGCAAGGGGGCTGGGAATTCACCCCTCCACTTT. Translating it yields CASSRKGAGNSPLHF.

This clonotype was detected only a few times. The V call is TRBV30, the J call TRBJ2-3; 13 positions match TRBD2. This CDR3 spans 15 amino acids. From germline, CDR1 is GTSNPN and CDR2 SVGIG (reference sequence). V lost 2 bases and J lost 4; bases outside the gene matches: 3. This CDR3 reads CAWSTGLAGADTQYF. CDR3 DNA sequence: TGTGCCTGGAGTACTGGACTAGCGGGAGCAGATACGCAGTATTTT.

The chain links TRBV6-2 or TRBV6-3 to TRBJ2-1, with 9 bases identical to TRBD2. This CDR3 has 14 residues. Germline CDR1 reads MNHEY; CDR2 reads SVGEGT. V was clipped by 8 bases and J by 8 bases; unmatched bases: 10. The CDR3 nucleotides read TGTGCCAGCTTTTTCTCGGGCGGGGGGGATGAGCAGTTCTTC. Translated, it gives CASFFSGGGDEQFF.

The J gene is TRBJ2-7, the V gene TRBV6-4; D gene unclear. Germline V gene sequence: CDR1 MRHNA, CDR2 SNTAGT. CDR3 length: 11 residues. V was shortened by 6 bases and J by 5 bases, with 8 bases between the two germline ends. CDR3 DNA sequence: TGTGCCAGCAGGACCGAGGACGAGCAGTACGTC. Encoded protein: CASRTEDEQYV.

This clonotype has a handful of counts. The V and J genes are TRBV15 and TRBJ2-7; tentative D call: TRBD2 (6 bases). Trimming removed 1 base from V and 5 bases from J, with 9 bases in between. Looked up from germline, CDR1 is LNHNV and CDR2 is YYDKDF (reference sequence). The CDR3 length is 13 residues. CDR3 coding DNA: TGTGCCACCAGCAGAGTAGGGGAGGACGAGCAGTACGTC. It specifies CATSRVGEDEQYV.

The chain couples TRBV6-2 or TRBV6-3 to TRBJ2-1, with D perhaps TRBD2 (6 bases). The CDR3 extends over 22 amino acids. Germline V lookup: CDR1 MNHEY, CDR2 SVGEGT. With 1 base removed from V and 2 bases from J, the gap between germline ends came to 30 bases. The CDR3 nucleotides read TGTGCCAGCAGTTACTGGAGGGTCACGATGGGGAGTAGGTCCCTACCCTACAATGAGCAGTTCTTC. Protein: CASSYWRVTMGSRSLPYNEQFF.

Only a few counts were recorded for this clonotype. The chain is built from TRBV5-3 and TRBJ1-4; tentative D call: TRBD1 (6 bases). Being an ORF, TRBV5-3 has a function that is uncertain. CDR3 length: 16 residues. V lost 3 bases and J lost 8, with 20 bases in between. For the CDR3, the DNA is TGTGCCAGAAGCTCGCCACAGGGTCCGAACGAGGAAAAACTGTTTTTT. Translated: CARSSPQGPNEEKLFF.

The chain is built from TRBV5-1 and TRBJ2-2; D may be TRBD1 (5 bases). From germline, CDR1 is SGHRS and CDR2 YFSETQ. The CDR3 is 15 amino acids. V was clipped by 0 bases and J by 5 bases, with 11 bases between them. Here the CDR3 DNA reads TGCGCCAGCAGCTTGGGGACATTGGGGACCGGGGAGCTGTTTTTT. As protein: CASSLGTLGTGELFF.

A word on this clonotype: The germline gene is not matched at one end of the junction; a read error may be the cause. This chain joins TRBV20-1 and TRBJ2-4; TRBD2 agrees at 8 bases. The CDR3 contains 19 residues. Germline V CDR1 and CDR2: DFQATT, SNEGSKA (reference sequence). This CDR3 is CSARDPGGRKVGPNNIQYF. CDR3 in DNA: TGCAGTGCTAGAGATCCTGGCGGGAGGAAAGTCGGGCCCAACAACATTCAGTACTTC.

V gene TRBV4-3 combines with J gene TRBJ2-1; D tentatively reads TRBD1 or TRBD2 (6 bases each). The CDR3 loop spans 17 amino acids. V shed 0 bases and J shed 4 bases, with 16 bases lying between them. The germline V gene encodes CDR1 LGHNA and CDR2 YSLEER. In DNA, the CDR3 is TGCGCCAGCAGCCAAGATTCGGGGGCTAGCCCGTACAATGAGCAGTTCTTC. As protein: CASSQDSGASPYNEQFF.